This TCR beta chain derives from a study of T cells in Graves' hyperthyroidism and ophthalmopathy. PBMCs were obtained from about 10 ml fresh peripheral blood. Authors of the study amplified TCR beta CDR3 regions from RNA transcripts. In the first-round RT-PCR of the TCR CDR3, the HTBI primer set was used. Via MiXCR, TCRdb re-called the multiplex PCR reads, giving one row per CDR3 protein. The sample has about 360,000 distinct CDR3 sequences; roughly 25% are singletons. CDR3 length: 12 residues. Germline CDR1 reads DFQATT; CDR2 reads SNEGSKA (reference sequence). Between the trimmed V and J ends, which lost 5 bases and 7 bases, there was a span of 14 bases.

The sequence derives from a man aged 50 to 60 with Graves' hyperthyroidism. The sequenced sample was blood. The chain employs TRBV20-1 and TRBJ2-5, with unresolved D. The CDR3 is CSAREATTTQYF. Here the CDR3 DNA reads TGCAGTGCTCGCGAAGCAACGACGACCCAGTACTTC.